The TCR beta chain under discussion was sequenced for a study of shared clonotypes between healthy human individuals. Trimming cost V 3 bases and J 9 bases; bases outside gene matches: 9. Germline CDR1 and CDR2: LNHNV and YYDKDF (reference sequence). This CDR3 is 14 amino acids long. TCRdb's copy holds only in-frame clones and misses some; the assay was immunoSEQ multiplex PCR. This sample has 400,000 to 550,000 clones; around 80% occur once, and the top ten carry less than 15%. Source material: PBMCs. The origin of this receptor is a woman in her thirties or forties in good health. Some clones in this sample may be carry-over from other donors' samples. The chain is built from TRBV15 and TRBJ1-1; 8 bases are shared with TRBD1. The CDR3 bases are TGTGCCACCAGCAGCCCCCAGGGGGCCACCAAAGCTTTCTTT. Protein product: CATSSPQGATKAFF.